The sequence of this TCR beta chain was determined in a study of blood T cells in healthy people across ages. A few counts support this clonotype. Then a second PCR, running about 7 to 11 cycles, was carried out with a sample-barcoded 5' primer and a J-beta primer mix. All cDNA molecules were each tagged by a template-switch adaptor with 12 random nucleotides. One entry per CDR3 protein results from TCRdb running MiXCR on the 5' RACE reads. Of hundreds of thousands of distinct CDR3 sequences listed, roughly 49% are singletons. The V and J ends lost 1 base and 3 bases respectively, with 10 bases between them. Germline V gene lookup returns CDR1 DFQATT and CDR2 SNEGSKA (reference sequence). This CDR3 contains 13 residues.

The receptor's source is a woman aged 55 to 70 in good health. Source material: blood. The J gene is TRBJ2-7, the V gene TRBV20-1; TRBD1 or TRBD2 may be the D gene (5 bases each). CDR3 residues: CSARAVGGYEQYF. CDR3 in DNA: TGCAGTGCTAGAGCCGTTGGGGGCTACGAGCAGTACTTC.